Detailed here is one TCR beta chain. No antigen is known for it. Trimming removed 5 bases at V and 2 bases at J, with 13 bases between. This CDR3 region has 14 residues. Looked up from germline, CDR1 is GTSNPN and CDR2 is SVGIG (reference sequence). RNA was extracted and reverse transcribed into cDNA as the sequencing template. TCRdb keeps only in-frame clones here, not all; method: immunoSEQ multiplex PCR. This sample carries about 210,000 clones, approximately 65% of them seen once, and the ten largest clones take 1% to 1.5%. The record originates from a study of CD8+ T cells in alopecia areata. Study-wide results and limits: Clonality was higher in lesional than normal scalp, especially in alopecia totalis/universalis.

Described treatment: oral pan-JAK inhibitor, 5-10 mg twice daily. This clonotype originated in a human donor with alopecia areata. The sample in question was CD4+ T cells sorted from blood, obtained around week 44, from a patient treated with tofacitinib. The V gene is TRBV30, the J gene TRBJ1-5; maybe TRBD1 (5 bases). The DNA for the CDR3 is TGTGCCTGGGGCGAACAAGGGGGCAATCAGCCCCAGCATTTT. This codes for CAWGEQGGNQPQHF.